Below are 14 T cell receptor beta chains sequenced from a single sample in a study of shared clonotypes between healthy human individuals. Libraries were prepared by immunoSEQ multiplex PCR; TCRdb keeps only in-frame clonotypes and omits some of them. The repertoire consists of 1.5 million to 2.5 million clones, with just under 95% occurring once and the leading ten covering around 1.2%. Terminally differentiated effector memory CD45RA+ cells were excluded by CCR7 positive selection of CD45RO-negative cells. The source material was naive CD8+ T cells sorted from blood. The receptors come from a man between 18 and 35 years old in good health.

The J gene is TRBJ1-6, the V gene TRBV6-1; TRBD1 matches 8 bases. The germline V gene encodes CDR1 MNHNS and CDR2 SASEGT. The CDR3 consists of 16 residues. The trim removed 2 bases at V and 6 bases at J, leaving 6 bases unmatched. In DNA, the CDR3 is TGTGCCAGCAGTGAACCTTACGGACAGGGTAATTCACCCCTCCACTTT. Residues: CASSEPYGQGNSPLHF.

The chain uses TRBV2 and TRBJ2-3; D is unresolved. V lost 4 bases and J lost 5, with 10 bases in between. There are 13 residues in the CDR3. Germline CDR1 and CDR2: SNHLY and FYNNEI. In DNA form, the CDR3 reads TGTGCCAGCAGTGCCACAGACCGAGATACGCAGTATTTT. Translation: CASSATDRDTQYF.

The chain joins TRBV11-2 to TRBJ2-3, with 9 positions matching TRBD2. CDR3 length: 15 residues. Germline assignment: CDR1 SGHAT and CDR2 FQNNGV. V trimming: 3 bases; J trimming: 2 bases; junction bases outside the gene matches: 3. CDR3 nucleotides: TGTGCCAGCAGCTTCCGACTAGCGGTCACAGATACGCAGTATTTT. It specifies CASSFRLAVTDTQYF.

CDR3 nucleotides: TGTGCCAGCAGCGTAGAATACCGACTCTCCTACAATGAGCAGTTCTTC. This encodes CASSVEYRLSYNEQFF. The chain carries TRBV9 and TRBJ2-1; D gene uncertain. The ends were cut back, 0 bases at V and 0 bases at J, with 10 bases in the middle. Germline V CDR1 and CDR2: SGDLS, YYNGEE. The CDR3 spans 16 residues. Variable domain in full (rest from reference TRBV9 and TRBJ2-1): DSGVTQTPKHLITATGQRVTLRCSPRSGDLSVYWYQQSLDQGLQFLIQYYNGEERAKGNILERFSAQQFPDLHSELNLSSLELGDSALYFCASSVEYRLSYNEQFFGPGTRLTVL.

The gene calls are TRBV28 and TRBJ1-1; D may be TRBD1 (5 bases). This CDR3 contains 14 residues. Trimming removed 2 bases from V and 0 bases from J, with 7 bases in between. The germline V gene has CDR1 MDHEN and CDR2 SYDVKM. Here the CDR3 DNA reads TGTGCCAGCAGTTTAGGGGGATTGAACACTGAAGCTTTCTTT. It yields the protein CASSLGGLNTEAFF.

In nucleotides, the CDR3 is TGTGCCAGCAGTTTGGGCAGAGAGGCAACTAATGAAAAACTGTTTTTT. Translating it yields CASSLGREATNEKLFF. The rearrangement joins TRBV28 to TRBJ1-4, with D uncertain. The CDR3 covers 16 residues. V was cut by 3 bases and J by 0 bases, with 11 bases left in between. From germline, CDR1 is MDHEN and CDR2 SYDVKM.

V and J are TRBV7-9 and TRBJ2-3, with 13 bases that match TRBD2. V shed 5 bases, J shed 2 bases, and the junction held 4 bases outside the gene matches. The CDR3 contains 16 residues. Per germline, CDR1 SEHNR and CDR2 FQNEAQ (reference sequence). The CDR3 DNA sequence: TGTGCCAGCAGCAGAGGACTAGCGGGAGCCACAGATACGCAGTATTTT. It specifies CASSRGLAGATDTQYF.

The chain links TRBV4-1 to TRBJ2-3, with D perhaps matching TRBD2 (6 bases). The CDR3 consists of 17 residues. The germline V gene has CDR1 MGHRA and CDR2 YSYEKL. V was shortened by 4 bases and J by 6 bases, with 23 bases between the two germline ends. The CDR3 sequence: CASSPRSGLPNPDTQYF. In DNA, the CDR3 is TGCGCCAGCAGCCCAAGATCGGGACTTCCAAATCCGGATACGCAGTATTTT.

The V and J genes are TRBV4-1 and TRBJ2-1; D possibly corresponds to TRBD2 (6 bases). Trimming took 0 bases from V and 10 from J, leaving 31 bases between them. The germline V gene encodes CDR1 MGHRA and CDR2 YSYEKL. CDR3 size: 20 residues. CDR3: CASSQDLYQVADLGRPEQFF. As DNA, the CDR3 is TGCGCCAGCAGCCAAGATCTATATCAAGTAGCGGATTTAGGCCGCCCGGAGCAGTTCTTC.

As concerns this clone: Other DNA sequences in the sample encode the same CDR3. The chain links TRBV7-9 to TRBJ2-1, with D unresolved. V dropped 3 bases and J dropped 7 bases, with 10 bases sitting between them. The length of the CDR3 is 13 residues. In germline, CDR1 is SEHNR, CDR2 FQNEAQ (reference sequence). In DNA, the CDR3 is TGTGCCAGCAGCTTGGCCGGTGAAAATGAGCAGTTCTTC. This sequence encodes CASSLAGENEQFF.

This chain's CDR3 is CASSSPRFGTSGGEIREQFF. The CDR3 coding sequence is TGTGCCAGCAGTTCCCCCAGGTTCGGGACTAGCGGGGGGGAGATACGTGAGCAGTTCTTC. This chain connects TRBV28 to TRBJ2-1; TRBD2 matches at 16 bases. The CDR3 covers 20 residues. Germline CDR1 and CDR2: MDHEN and SYDVKM. V dropped 4 bases and J dropped 9; count of bases not matched to a gene: 18.

Regarding this clone: The sample has other DNA sequences that encode this CDR3 too. The chain couples TRBV9 to TRBJ1-5; 9 positions agree with TRBD1. CDR1 and CDR2 from the germline V gene are SGDLS and YYNGEE. The length of the CDR3 is 14 residues. Trimming cost V 3 bases and J 6 bases; bases outside gene matches: 4. The CDR3 loop is CASSATGGGQPQHF. CDR3 bases: TGTGCCAGCAGCGCGACAGGGGGTGGTCAGCCCCAGCATTTT.

The genes are TRBV4-3 and TRBJ2-7, with 12 nucleotides matching TRBD2. V was pared by 4 bases and J by 4 bases, with 11 bases of the junction left unmatched. The length of the CDR3 is 17 residues. Germline lookup yields CDR1 LGHNA and CDR2 YSLEER. The CDR3 protein is CASSRLAGEAPLYEQYF. The CDR3 region has the DNA TGCGCCAGCAGCCGACTAGCGGGAGAGGCTCCCTTGTACGAGCAGTACTTC.

The genes are TRBV7-6 and TRBJ1-4; D gene ambiguous. Germline CDR1 SGHVS, CDR2 FNYEAQ. The CDR3 is 16 amino acids. V gave up 5 bases and J gave up 6 bases, with 19 bases separating them. This chain's CDR3 is CASSTLPGPEDEKLFF. The CDR3 DNA sequence: TGTGCCAGCAGCACTTTGCCGGGCCCGGAGGATGAAAAACTGTTTTTT.